This TCR beta chain was sequenced for a study of shared clonotypes between healthy human individuals. Study results and limitations: The study found lower generation probabilities in non-shared clonotypes than in those shared by all four donors. Few donors restricted represented genetic and exposure-history diversity. With several donors compared, roughly 4.9% of naive CD4 clonotypes were shared.

CD8 cells regarded as naive lacked CD45RO, were positively chosen for CCR7, and omitted terminally differentiated effector memory CD45RA+ cells. None of the donors, who were healthy HIV-negative adults, had recently had acute infections or vaccinations. V lost 1 base and J lost 0; bases outside the gene matches: 9. The CDR3 contains 19 residues. Germline CDR1 reads SGHAT; CDR2 reads FQNNGV. Comment on this clone: What it binds is not known.

Profiled with immunoSEQ multiplex PCR; TCRdb holds only in-frame clones, not every one. The sample has millions of clones; 90% to 95% are singletons. The rearrangement uses TRBV11-2 and TRBJ2-4, with 10 bases that match TRBD2. This clonotype originated in a man between 18 and 29 years old in good health. Some clones in this sample may be carry-over from other donors' samples. Sequenced: naive CD8+ T cells from PBMCs. The CDR3 DNA sequence: TGTGCCAGCAGCTTAGGCCTAGCGGGAGAACCACTAGCCAAAAACATTCAGTACTTC. Its protein is CASSLGLAGEPLAKNIQYF.